This T cell receptor beta chain comes out of a study of response to subunit inactivated influenza vaccine. Study-level results: The authors suggested that few new T cells are recruited per seasonal influenza vaccination.

This clonotype was picked up many times. As yet, its antigen is unknown. In TCRdb, the RT-PCR reads were re-called with MiXCR into one record per CDR3 protein. The sample records about 540,000 distinct CDR3 sequences, around 15% being singletons. This specimen was PBMCs from blood, taken about 13 days after vaccination. The TCR originated in a man in his fifties or sixties who received an inactivated influenza vaccine.

The CDR3 reads CASSQVDNEQFF. Here the CDR3 DNA reads TGTGCCAGCAGCCAGGTTGACAATGAGCAGTTCTTC. The chain is built from TRBV3-1 and TRBJ2-1; D call uncertain. V lost 3 bases to trimming and J lost 5 bases, with 5 bases between them. The CDR3 extends over 12 amino acids. Germline CDR1 LGHDT, CDR2 YNNKEL (reference sequence).